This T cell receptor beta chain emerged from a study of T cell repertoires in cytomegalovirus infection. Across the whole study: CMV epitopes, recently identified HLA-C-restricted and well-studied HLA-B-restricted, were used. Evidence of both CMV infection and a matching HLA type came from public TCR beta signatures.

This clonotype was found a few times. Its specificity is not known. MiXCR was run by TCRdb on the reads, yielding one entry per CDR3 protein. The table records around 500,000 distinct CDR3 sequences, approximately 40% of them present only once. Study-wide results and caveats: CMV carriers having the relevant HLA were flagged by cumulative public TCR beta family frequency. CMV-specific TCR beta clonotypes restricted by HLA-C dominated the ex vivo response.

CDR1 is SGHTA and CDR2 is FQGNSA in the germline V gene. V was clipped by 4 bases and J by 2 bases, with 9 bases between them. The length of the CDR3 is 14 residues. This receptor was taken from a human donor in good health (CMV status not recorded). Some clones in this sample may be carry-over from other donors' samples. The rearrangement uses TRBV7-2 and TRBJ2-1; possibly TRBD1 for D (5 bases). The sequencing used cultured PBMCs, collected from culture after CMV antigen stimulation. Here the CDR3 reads CASSSGYPYNEQFF. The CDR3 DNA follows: TGTGCCAGCAGCTCAGGGTACCCCTACAATGAGCAGTTCTTC.